This TCR beta chain was identified during a study of blood T cell repertoires in COVID-19. Study at large: Sample material is recorded as cDNA or gDNA derived from T cells, B-cell-depleted T cells, or PBMCs.

As handled by the study authors: Reference gene primers were amplified, and this amplification served to estimate nucleated cell counts. Using immunoSEQ multiplex PCR, the repertoire was profiled, and TCRdb retains in-frame clones only, with some absent. The DNA was the basis for D and trimming; V, J and clone size are from that table. The sample records 150,000 or so clones, under 85% being singletons. With 6 bases clipped from V and 9 bases from J, the junction kept 6 bases outside the gene matches. The CDR3 sequence is 14 residues long. Germline CDR1 SGHVS, CDR2 FQNEAQ. The sample comprised peripheral blood. J is TRBJ1-6 and V is TRBV7-8, with 9 nucleotides matching TRBD1. The clonotype originates from a man aged 65-85 years who had recovered from COVID-19. The CDR3: CASSLGQGGSPLHF. The CDR3 DNA reads as TGTGCCAGCAGTCTGGGACAGGGTGGTTCACCCCTCCACTTT.